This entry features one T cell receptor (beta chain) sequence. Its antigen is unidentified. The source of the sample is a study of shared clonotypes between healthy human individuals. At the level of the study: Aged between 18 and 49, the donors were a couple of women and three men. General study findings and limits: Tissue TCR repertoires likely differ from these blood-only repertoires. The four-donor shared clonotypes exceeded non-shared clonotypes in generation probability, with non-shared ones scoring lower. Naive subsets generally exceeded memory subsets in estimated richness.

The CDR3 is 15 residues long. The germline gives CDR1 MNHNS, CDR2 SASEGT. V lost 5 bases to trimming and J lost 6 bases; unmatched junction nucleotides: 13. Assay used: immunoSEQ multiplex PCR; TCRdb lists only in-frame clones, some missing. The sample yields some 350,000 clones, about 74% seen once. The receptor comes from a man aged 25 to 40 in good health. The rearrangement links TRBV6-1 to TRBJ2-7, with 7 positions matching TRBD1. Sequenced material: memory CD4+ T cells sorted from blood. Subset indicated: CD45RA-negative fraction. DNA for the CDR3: TGTGCCAGCAGTAGAAGGGGGCCCGACCAGCGCGAGCAGTACTTC. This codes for CASSRRGPDQREQYF.